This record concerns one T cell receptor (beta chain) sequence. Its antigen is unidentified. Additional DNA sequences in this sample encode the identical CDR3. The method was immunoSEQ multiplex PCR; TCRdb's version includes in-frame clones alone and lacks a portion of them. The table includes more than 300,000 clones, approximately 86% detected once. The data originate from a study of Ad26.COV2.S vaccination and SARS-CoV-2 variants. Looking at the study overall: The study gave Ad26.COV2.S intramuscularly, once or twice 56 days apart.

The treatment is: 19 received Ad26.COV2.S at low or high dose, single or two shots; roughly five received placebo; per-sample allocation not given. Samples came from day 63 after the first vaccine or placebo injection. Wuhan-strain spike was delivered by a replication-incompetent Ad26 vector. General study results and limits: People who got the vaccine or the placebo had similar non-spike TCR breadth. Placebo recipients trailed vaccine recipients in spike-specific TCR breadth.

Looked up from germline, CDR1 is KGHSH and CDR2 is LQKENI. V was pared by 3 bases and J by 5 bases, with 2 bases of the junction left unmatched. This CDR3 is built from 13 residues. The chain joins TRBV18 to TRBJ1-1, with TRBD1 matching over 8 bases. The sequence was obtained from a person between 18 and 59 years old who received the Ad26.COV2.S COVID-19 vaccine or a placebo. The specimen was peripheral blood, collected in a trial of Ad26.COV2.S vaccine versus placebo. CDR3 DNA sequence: TGTGCCAGCTCACCCGGACAGGGTACTGAAGCTTTCTTT. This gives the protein CASSPGQGTEAFF.